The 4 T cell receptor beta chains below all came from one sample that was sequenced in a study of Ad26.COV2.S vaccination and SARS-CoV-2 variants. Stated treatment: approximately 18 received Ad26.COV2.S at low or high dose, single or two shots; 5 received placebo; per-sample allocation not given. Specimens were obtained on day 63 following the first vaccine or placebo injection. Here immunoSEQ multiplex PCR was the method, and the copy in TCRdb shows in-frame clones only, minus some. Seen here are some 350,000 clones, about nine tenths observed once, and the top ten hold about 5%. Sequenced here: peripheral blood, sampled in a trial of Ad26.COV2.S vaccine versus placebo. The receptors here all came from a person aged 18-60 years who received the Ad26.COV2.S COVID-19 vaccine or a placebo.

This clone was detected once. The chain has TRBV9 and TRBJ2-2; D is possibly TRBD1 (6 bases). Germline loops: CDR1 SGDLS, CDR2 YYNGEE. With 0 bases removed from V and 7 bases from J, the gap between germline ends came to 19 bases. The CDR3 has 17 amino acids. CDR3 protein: CASSVAMTGNEGGELFF. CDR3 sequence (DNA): TGTGCCAGCAGCGTAGCTATGACAGGCAATGAGGGCGGGGAGCTGTTTTTT.

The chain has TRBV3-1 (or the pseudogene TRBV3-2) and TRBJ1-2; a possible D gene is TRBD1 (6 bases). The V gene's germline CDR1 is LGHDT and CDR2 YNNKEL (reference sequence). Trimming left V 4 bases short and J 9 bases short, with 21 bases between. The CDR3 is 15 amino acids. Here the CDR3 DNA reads TGTGCCAGCAGCCCTCCGGGGCAGGGGAAAATTAGCTACACCTTC. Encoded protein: CASSPPGQGKISYTF.

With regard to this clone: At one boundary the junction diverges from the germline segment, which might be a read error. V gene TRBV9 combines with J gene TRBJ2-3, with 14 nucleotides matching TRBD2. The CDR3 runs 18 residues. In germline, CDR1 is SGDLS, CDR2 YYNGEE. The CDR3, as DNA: TGTGCCAGCAGCGTAGCAGGACTAGCGGGGGGAACCACAGATGCGCAGTATTTT. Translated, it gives CASSVAGLAGGTTDAQYF.

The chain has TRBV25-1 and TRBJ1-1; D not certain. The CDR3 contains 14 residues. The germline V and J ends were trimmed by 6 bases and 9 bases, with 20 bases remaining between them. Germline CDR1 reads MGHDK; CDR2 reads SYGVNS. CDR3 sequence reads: CASSSSLTMDQAFF. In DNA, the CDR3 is TGTGCCAGCAGCTCTTCTCTGACGATGGATCAAGCTTTCTTT.